This record covers a single TCR beta chain. The target antigen is unknown. Healthy HIV-negative adults with no recent acute infections or vaccinations were recruited as donors. Extraction of genomic DNA in unsorted samples used approximately 94 million PBMCs. These data are taken from a study of shared clonotypes between healthy human individuals. Study-wide results and caveats: Genetic and exposure-history diversity was limited by the few donors.

With 5 bases removed from V and 0 bases from J, the gap between germline ends came to 5 bases. Germline assignment: CDR1 LNHNV and CDR2 YYDKDF (reference sequence). This CDR3 is built from 14 residues. Assay used: immunoSEQ multiplex PCR; TCRdb lists only in-frame clones, some missing. The data hold hundreds of thousands of clones, with roughly 79% observed a single time. The receptor comes from a woman between 35 and 50 years old in good health. Some clones in this sample may be carry-over from other donors' samples. Specimen: PBMCs. V gene TRBV15 combines with J gene TRBJ2-6, with unresolved D. As DNA, the CDR3 is TGTGCCACCAGCCTAAACTCTGGGGCCAACGTCCTGACTTTC. Translated: CATSLNSGANVLTF.